The clone carrying this T cell receptor (beta chain) was picked up many times. Its cognate antigen is unknown. V was shortened by 5 bases and J by 2 bases, with 1 base between the two germline ends. Germline V gene data show CDR1 as SQVTM and CDR2 as ANQGSEA. This CDR3 has 9 residues. The data originate from a study of Graves' ophthalmopathy and Graves' hyperthyroidism. Study conclusions and caveats: For predicting ophthalmopathy progression, the model had roughly 64% sensitivity and approximately 72% specificity.

Ophthalmopathy donors showed moderate-to-severe activity, CAS ≥3, NOSPECS ≥4 and a duration under 3 months. The study amplified TCR beta CDR3 regions using RNA transcripts. First-round RT-PCR used HTBI primers; second-round multiplex PCR followed. TCRdb reanalysed the multiplex PCR reads using MiXCR and keeps one entry per CDR3 protein. The data hold about 400,000 distinct CDR3 sequences, with 15% to 20% observed a single time. Input material: peripheral blood. This clonotype was obtained from a woman aged 18-29 years with Graves' ophthalmopathy. The V and J genes are TRBV29-1 and TRBJ2-7; D is uncertain. CDR3 nucleotides: TGCAGCGTTACCTACGAGCAGTACTTC. This codes for CSVTYEQYF.